These 29 T cell receptor beta chains came from one sample sequenced in a study of tissue T cells after allogeneic stem cell transplantation. This table comes from immunoSEQ multiplex PCR, and its TCRdb copy is limited to in-frame clones, with some not included. The table has about 7,500 clones, roughly 38% seen once; the top ten hold just under 6.5%. Time point specified: mouse harvest day 14 after allogeneic transplant. Each mouse received 10^7 T-cell-depleted marrow cells plus 10^6 splenic CD5+ T cells by tail vein. The sequenced sample was skin. The source is a female BALB/c mouse given C57BL/6 T cells with graft-versus-host disease after an allogeneic hematopoietic cell transplant.

Details on this clone: Genes here carry mouse names. The CDR3 is cut off 1 residue early in the read; its end comes from the germline J gene. The chain links TRBV26 to TRBJ2-4; TRBD2 matches 10 bases. The CDR3 loop spans 15 amino acids. The V and J ends lost 3 bases and 1 base, in that order; junction bases with no gene match: 1. Germline V gene sequence: CDR1 KGHPV, CDR2 FQNQEV (reference sequence). CDR3 amino acids: CASSLGLGGQNTLYF. The CDR3 bases that were read are TGTGCCAGCAGTCTCGGACTGGGGGGTCAAAACACCTTGTAC.

Worth noting for this clone: The gene names here belong to mouse. The CDR3 goes on 1 residue after the read ends, and that part is filled in from the germline J gene. This chain links TRBV26 with TRBJ2-2; D possibly corresponds to TRBD1 (6 bases). The V end was cut by 4 bases, the J end by 3 bases, with 9 bases between. The CDR3 extends over 14 amino acids. Germline V CDR1 and CDR2: KGHPV, FQNQEV (reference sequence). The part of the CDR3 DNA that was read is TGTGCCAGCAGTCCGACAGGCCACACCGGGCAGCTCTAC. This gives the protein CASSPTGHTGQLY. The whole CDR3 is CASSPTGHTGQLYF.

This clone was recorded a few times. The germline and genes are mouse ones. The read finishes 1 residue shy of the CDR3 end, and the germline J gene is used to complete it. This rearrangement joins TRBV26 to TRBJ1-4, with D perhaps matching TRBD1 (6 bases). The V and J ends lost 5 bases and 2 bases respectively, with 9 bases between them. Germline V CDR1 and CDR2: KGHPV, FQNQEV (reference sequence). The CDR3 has 14 amino acids. The CDR3 bases that were read are TGTGCCAGCAGTACCGGGACATCCAACGAAAGATTATTT. This encodes CASSTGTSNERLF. The whole CDR3 region reads CASSTGTSNERLFF.

This clone was counted a single time. Gene names are the mouse ones. The read is 1 residue too short to cover the CDR3 end, so that end is filled in from the germline J gene. The J gene is TRBJ2-4, the V gene TRBV16; D ambiguous. V lost 4 bases and J 1 base, leaving 6 bases between the germline ends. CDR1 and CDR2 from the germline V gene are SGHSA and FRNQAP. The CDR3 spans 13 residues. CDR3 region: CASSSRGQNTLYF. CDR3 DNA (partial): TGTGCAAGCAGCTCAAGGGGTCAAAACACCTTGTAC.

This clone was seen more than once but under ten times. Germline and genes: mouse. The read terminates 1 residue before the CDR3 end, so the remaining end is supplied by the germline J gene. The V call is TRBV3, the J call TRBJ2-1, with 10 bases matching TRBD1. Germline V gene data show CDR1 as SNHLY and CDR2 as FYNGKV (reference sequence). The ends lost 4 bases at V and 6 bases at J; junction bases unmatched: 3. This CDR3 region has 14 residues. The CDR3: CASSSGTGVAEQFF. Incomplete CDR3 DNA: TGTGCCAGCAGCTCCGGGACAGGGGTTGCTGAGCAGTTC.

This clone was found a few times. Gene names follow the mouse nomenclature. Read coverage stops 1 residue before the CDR3 terminus; the germline J gene supplies the remainder. V gene TRBV29 combines with J gene TRBJ1-4, with D uncertain. Trimming removed 3 bases from V and 5 bases from J, with 4 bases in between. Germline assignment: CDR1 MSHET and CDR2 SYDVDS. The CDR3 consists of 12 residues. The CDR3 DNA, read in part, is TGTGCTAGCAGTTTTGGGAACGAAAGATTATTT. Amino acid sequence: CASSFGNERLF. The full CDR3 reads CASSFGNERLFF.

Comment on this clone: Genes and germline come from the mouse. The read terminates 1 residue ahead of where the CDR3 ends, so the germline J gene completes it. V is TRBV26 and J is TRBJ1-4; D not resolved. The CDR3 has 12 amino acids. V was trimmed by 5 bases and J by 5 bases, leaving 6 bases between them. Germline V gene data show CDR1 as KGHPV and CDR2 as FQNQEV (reference sequence). The chain's CDR3 is CASSRQNERLFF. The DNA read from the CDR3 is TGTGCCAGCAGTAGACAAAACGAAAGATTATTT.

Note on this clone: Any gene name here is a mouse gene name. The read stops 1 residue short of the end of the CDR3; the missing end is completed from the germline J gene. The chain combines TRBV26 with TRBJ1-4; D is possibly TRBD1 (6 bases). The CDR3 runs to 14 residues. V was pared by 7 bases and J by 0 bases, with 9 bases between. Germline lookup yields CDR1 KGHPV and CDR2 FQNQEV (reference sequence). CDR3 region: CASKTGFSNERLFF. The DNA read from the CDR3 is TGTGCCAGCAAAACAGGGTTTTCCAACGAAAGATTATTT. Full variable domain (missing parts from reference TRBV26 and TRBJ1-4): NSKVIQTPRYLVKGQGQKAKMRCIPEKGHPVVFWYQQNKNNEFKFLINFQNQEVLQQIDMTEKRFSAECPSNSPCSLEIQSSEAGDSALYLCASKTGFSNERLFFGHGTKLSVL.

As concerns this clone: Genes here carry mouse names. Read sequence stops 1 residue before the CDR3 end, and the germline J gene provides the missing end. This same CDR3 is encoded by further DNA sequences in the sample. The rearrangement links TRBV26 to TRBJ1-2, with D hard to call. Germline loops: CDR1 KGHPV, CDR2 FQNQEV (reference sequence). There are 13 residues in the CDR3. Trimming pared 6 bases from V and 0 bases from J, leaving 8 bases between. The CDR3 region is CASSRQANSDYTF. CDR3 DNA (partial): TGTGCCAGCAGCCGTCAAGCAAACTCCGACTACACC.

Turning to this clone: Gene names are the mouse ones. The sequence runs out 1 residue before the end of the CDR3; the remainder is reconstructed from the germline J gene. V is TRBV26 and J is TRBJ2-1; 8 bases align to TRBD1. The CDR3 spans 13 residues. From germline, CDR1 is KGHPV and CDR2 FQNQEV (reference sequence). V dropped 4 bases and J dropped 7; count of bases not matched to a gene: 3. CDR3 in amino acids: CASSRQGWAEQFF. The DNA read from the CDR3 is TGTGCCAGCAGTCGACAGGGGTGGGCTGAGCAGTTC.

Notes on this clone: Mouse germline and gene names are used. The read stops 1 residue short of the end of the CDR3; the missing end is completed from the germline J gene. V usage is TRBV3 and J usage is TRBJ2-3, with 14 bases aligning to TRBD2. V dropped 6 bases and J dropped 2; count of bases not matched to a gene: 4. This CDR3 is 16 amino acids long. CDR1 is SNHLY, CDR2 FYNGKV, per germline (reference sequence). The CDR3 spells CASSRDWGGAAETLYF. The CDR3 DNA, read in part, is TGTGCCAGCAGTCGGGACTGGGGGGGCGCTGCAGAAACGCTGTAT.

Comments on this clone: Compared with germline, one end of the junction differs, possibly owing to a read error. The genes are named according to mouse. The CDR3 end is not reached by the read, which stops 1 residue before it; the germline J gene fills it in. V usage is TRBV26 and J usage is TRBJ2-4, with 8 bases identical to TRBD2. The germline CDR1 and CDR2 sequences are KGHPV and FQNQEV (reference sequence). There are 15 residues in the CDR3. The CDR3 loop is CASSPRLGRQNALYF. The sequenced part of the CDR3 DNA is TGTGCCAGCAGTCCTCGACTGGGGAGGCAAAACGCCTTGTAC.

On this clone: Each gene name is a mouse one. The read ends 1 residue before the CDR3 terminus; that terminus is restored from the germline J gene. J is TRBJ2-4 and V is TRBV16; 7 bases are a match to TRBD2. CDR3 length: 14 amino acids. V lost 5 bases to trimming and J lost 1 base; unmatched junction nucleotides: 3. From germline, CDR1 is SGHSA and CDR2 FRNQAP. Here the CDR3 reads CASSPTGGQNTLYF. CDR3 DNA, as far as it was read: TGTGCAAGCAGCCCAACTGGGGGTCAAAACACCTTGTAC.

Of note for this clone: The listed genes are named as in mouse. The read ends 1 residue before the CDR3 terminus; that terminus is restored from the germline J gene. This chain uses TRBV13-3 with TRBJ2-5; TRBD2 aligns across 11 bases. The CDR3 contains 15 residues. V was pared by 2 bases and J by 3 bases, with 2 bases of the junction left unmatched. The germline V gene encodes CDR1 NNHDY and CDR2 SYVADS. This CDR3 is CASSDDWGGQDTQYF. The sequenced part of the CDR3 DNA is TGTGCCAGCAGTGACGACTGGGGGGGGCAAGACACCCAGTAC.

This clone ranks as medium-sized (0.01 to 0.1%). Mouse gene names apply. The read comes to an end 1 residue before the CDR3 does, leaving the germline J gene to fill in the end. This chain uses TRBV26 with TRBJ2-3; possible D gene TRBD1, 6 bases. CDR1 is KGHPV, CDR2 FQNQEV, per germline (reference sequence). This CDR3 is 13 amino acids long. V shed 5 bases and J shed 5 bases, with 11 bases lying between them. This CDR3 is CASSYRDGETLYF. CDR3 bases read: TGTGCCAGCAGTTACAGGGATGGAGAAACGCTGTAT.

This clone is termed medium-sized (0.01 to 0.1%). Gene and germline names: mouse. The read finishes 1 residue shy of the CDR3 end, and the germline J gene is used to complete it. The J gene is TRBJ2-7, the V gene TRBV12-2; the match to TRBD2 covers 10 bases. The CDR3 contains 14 residues. Trimming at V came to 0 bases and at J to 3 bases, leaving 1 base not matched to a gene. Germline CDR1 and CDR2: SGHLS and HYDKME. Incomplete CDR3 DNA: TGTGCCAGCTCTCTCGGGACTGGGGTCTATGAACAGTAC. Translation gives CASSLGTGVYEQY. The whole CDR3 sequence is CASSLGTGVYEQYF. Filled out from reference TRBV12-2 and TRBJ2-7, the complete variable domain reads NSGVVQSPRYIIKGKGERSILKCIPISGHLSVAWYQQTQGQELKFFIQHYDKMERDKGNLPSRFSVQQFDDYHSEMNMSALELEDSAVYFCASSLGTGVYEQYFGPGTRLTVL.

This clone was counted once. Gene names are the mouse ones. The read ends 1 residue shy of where the CDR3 ends; the end is completed using the germline J gene. The rearrangement joins TRBV26 to TRBJ2-4; no clear D. Trimming cost V 2 bases and J 1 base, with 7 bases left between them. This CDR3 has 14 residues. The V gene's germline CDR1 is KGHPV and CDR2 FQNQEV (reference sequence). This chain's CDR3 is CASSLREGQNTLYF. The DNA read from the CDR3 is TGTGCCAGCAGTCTGAGGGAGGGTCAAAACACCTTGTAC.

This clone was detected only a few times. Gene names and germline match the mouse. The CDR3 end is not reached by the read, which stops 1 residue before it; the germline J gene fills it in. J is TRBJ1-5 and V is TRBV26; D is unclear. Per the germline V gene, CDR1 is KGHPV and CDR2 is FQNQEV (reference sequence). The CDR3 loop spans 14 amino acids. V was clipped by 3 bases and J by 0 bases, with 6 bases between them. Here the CDR3 reads CASSLQSNNQAPLF. The CDR3 bases that were read are TGTGCCAGCAGTCTTCAGAGTAACAACCAGGCTCCGCTT.

In this sample, this clone turned up a few times. The gene names here belong to mouse. Read sequence stops 1 residue before the CDR3 end, and the germline J gene provides the missing end. The chain couples TRBV26 to TRBJ1-5; D remains unclear. The CDR3 loop spans 12 amino acids. V lost 1 base to trimming and J lost 7 bases, with 5 bases between them. Germline V gene lookup returns CDR1 KGHPV and CDR2 FQNQEV (reference sequence). Partial CDR3 DNA: TGTGCCAGCAGTCTGTACGGACAGGCTCCGCTT. Protein product: CASSLYGQAPL. The complete CDR3 reads CASSLYGQAPLF. Full variable domain (missing parts from reference TRBV26 and TRBJ1-5): NSKVIQTPRYLVKGQGQKAKMRCIPEKGHPVVFWYQQNKNNEFKFLINFQNQEVLQQIDMTEKRFSAECPSNSPCSLEIQSSEAGDSALYLCASSLYGQAPLFGEGTRLSVL.

In the case of this clone: The listed genes are named as in mouse. The read halts 1 residue ahead of the CDR3 end, with the missing end drawn from the germline J gene. At the DNA level, this CDR3 is encoded by other sequences in the same sample as well. The V and J genes are TRBV16 and TRBJ2-5; 9 bases match TRBD2. V was clipped by 5 bases and J by 2 bases; unmatched bases: 2. The CDR3 is 14 amino acids. CDR1 and CDR2 from the germline V gene are SGHSA and FRNQAP. The CDR3 DNA, read in part, is TGTGCAAGCAGCCTGACTGGGGGCCAAGACACCCAGTAC. Translation gives CASSLTGGQDTQY. The complete CDR3 reads CASSLTGGQDTQYF. Combining the CDR3 with reference TRBV16 and TRBJ2-5 gives the whole variable domain NAGVIQTPRHKVTGKGQEATLWCEPISGHSAVFWYRQTIVQGLEFLTYFRNQAPIDDSGMPKERFSAQMPNQSHSTLKIQSTQPQDSAVYLCASSLTGGQDTQYFGPGTRLLVL.

With regard to this clone: Gene names are the mouse ones. The read ends 1 residue before the CDR3 terminus; that terminus is restored from the germline J gene. This rearrangement joins TRBV26 to TRBJ1-3; D perhaps matches TRBD1 (6 bases). Germline loops: CDR1 KGHPV, CDR2 FQNQEV (reference sequence). The CDR3 spans 14 residues. Trimming cost V 4 bases and J 1 base, with 8 bases left between them. The covered CDR3 bases are TGTGCCAGCAGTCCGCAGGGGTCTGGAAATACGCTCTAT. It specifies CASSPQGSGNTLY. The CDR3 as a whole reads CASSPQGSGNTLYF. The full variable domain, completed using reference TRBV26 and TRBJ1-3, is NSKVIQTPRYLVKGQGQKAKMRCIPEKGHPVVFWYQQNKNNEFKFLINFQNQEVLQQIDMTEKRFSAECPSNSPCSLEIQSSEAGDSALYLCASSPQGSGNTLYFGEGSRLIVV.

A note on this clone: Genes and germline are mouse. The CDR3 extends 1 residue past the end of the read, so its final part is completed from the germline J gene. The J gene is TRBJ1-1, the V gene TRBV16; D gene unclear. CDR3 size: 13 residues. Germline V gene data show CDR1 as SGHSA and CDR2 as FRNQAP. With 0 bases removed from V and 3 bases from J, the gap between germline ends came to 5 bases. The part of the CDR3 DNA that was read is TGTGCAAGCAGCTTAGATCTTGACACAGAAGTCTTC. It encodes CASSLDLDTEVF. The entire CDR3 protein is CASSLDLDTEVFF. The full variable domain, rest sourced from reference TRBV16 and TRBJ1-1, is NAGVIQTPRHKVTGKGQEATLWCEPISGHSAVFWYRQTIVQGLEFLTYFRNQAPIDDSGMPKERFSAQMPNQSHSTLKIQSTQPQDSAVYLCASSLDLDTEVFFGKGTRLTVV.

A word on this clone: Gene names and germline match the mouse. The read ends 1 residue early relative to the CDR3; the germline J gene fills the gap. The J gene is TRBJ1-2, the V gene TRBV26; 8 nucleotides match TRBD1. Per germline, CDR1 KGHPV and CDR2 FQNQEV (reference sequence). The length of the CDR3 is 14 residues. Losses at the gene ends were 2 bases for V and 3 bases for J; bases not matched to a gene: 2. The CDR3 loop reads CASSLAGGHSDYTF. Incomplete CDR3 DNA: TGTGCCAGCAGTCTGGCAGGGGGCCACTCCGACTACACC.

To note about this clone: Germline and genes here are mouse. Read coverage stops 1 residue before the CDR3 terminus; the germline J gene supplies the remainder. This chain uses TRBV13-2 with TRBJ2-7; 9 bases line up with TRBD2. The CDR3 covers 14 residues. Trimming took 2 bases from V and 4 from J; bases not matched to a gene: 4. Looked up from germline, CDR1 is NNHNN and CDR2 is SYGAGS (reference sequence). The CDR3 bases that were read are TGTGCCAGCGGTGAACAGCTGGGGGGGTATGAACAGTAC. This gives the protein CASGEQLGGYEQY. The entire CDR3 reads CASGEQLGGYEQYF.

Remarks on this clone: Germline and genes: mouse. The sequenced fragment ends 1 residue before the CDR3 boundary, so the rest is inferred from the germline J gene. The chain has TRBV26 and TRBJ2-2; D remains unclear. V shed 2 bases and J shed 1 base, with 5 bases lying between them. In germline, CDR1 is KGHPV, CDR2 FQNQEV (reference sequence). The CDR3 consists of 14 residues. The CDR3 bases that were read are TGTGCCAGCAGTCTGGAGGGAAACACCGGGCAGCTCTAC. This sequence encodes CASSLEGNTGQLY. The CDR3 in its entirety is CASSLEGNTGQLYF.

In regard to this clone: Germline and genes: mouse. The read falls 1 residue short of the CDR3 end, and the missing part is taken from the germline J gene. The chain links TRBV26 to TRBJ1-3; no reliable D call. Trimming removed 4 bases from V and 0 bases from J, with 4 bases in between. Germline loops: CDR1 KGHPV, CDR2 FQNQEV (reference sequence). The length of the CDR3 is 13 residues. CDR3 residues: CASSRGSGNTLYF. The DNA read from the CDR3 is TGTGCCAGCAGTCGGGGTTCTGGAAATACGCTCTAT.

Concerning this clone itself: These gene names are mouse names. The read halts 1 residue ahead of the CDR3 end, with the missing end drawn from the germline J gene. The V gene is TRBV16, the J gene TRBJ2-4; no definite D call. CDR3 length equals 12 residues. V lost 2 bases and J lost 0, with 0 bases in between. Germline V gives CDR1 SGHSA, CDR2 FRNQAP. The CDR3 bases that were read are TGTGCAAGCAGCTTAAGTCAAAACACCTTGTAC. It is translated as CASSLSQNTLY. From start to end, the CDR3 is CASSLSQNTLYF.

Concerning this clone itself: Each gene name is a mouse one. The read comes to an end 1 residue before the CDR3 does, leaving the germline J gene to fill in the end. This chain links TRBV13-3 with TRBJ2-7, with 9 bases aligning to TRBD2. Trimming took 4 bases from V and 0 from J; bases not matched to a gene: 2. Germline V gene data show CDR1 as NNHDY and CDR2 as SYVADS. The CDR3 is 14 residues long. CDR3 in amino acids: CASSTGGRSYEQYF. Incomplete CDR3 DNA: TGTGCCAGCAGTACTGGGGGGCGCTCCTATGAACAGTAC.

To note about this clone: Mouse germline and gene names are used. The CDR3 end falls 1 residue outside the read, so it is completed with the germline J gene. V usage is TRBV26 and J usage is TRBJ1-1; a weak D match, TRBD1 (6 bases). The V end was cut by 4 bases, the J end by 4 bases, with 7 bases between. This CDR3 has 12 amino acids. Germline V gene data show CDR1 as KGHPV and CDR2 as FQNQEV (reference sequence). The CDR3 DNA, read in part, is TGTGCCAGCAGTCGACAGGCCACAGAAGTCTTC. Translated: CASSRQATEVF. Given in full, the CDR3 is CASSRQATEVFF.